The source of this TCR beta chain is a study of OX40 agonist ivuxolimab in advanced cancers. Study observations and caveats: Expanded clones tended on average to be more numerous among CD8+ T cells than CD4+. Clonal expansion from baseline to week 6 occurred in both CD4+ and CD8+ T cells.

To note about this clone: Its cognate antigen is unknown.

TCRdb keeps only in-frame clones here, not all; method: immunoSEQ multiplex PCR. The profile shows about 43,000 clones, around 87% of them singletons. The length of the CDR3 is 13 residues. CDR1 is SGHRS and CDR2 is YFSETQ in the germline V gene. Trimming removed 1 base from V and 3 bases from J, with 7 bases in between. The material sequenced was CD4+ or CD8+ T cells sorted from blood, taken in a trial of the OX40 agonist ivuxolimab. The sequence came from an adult with an advanced solid tumor such as melanoma, head and neck, liver or kidney cancer. The V and J genes are TRBV5-1 and TRBJ1-1; TRBD1 might be the D (5 bases). As DNA, the CDR3 is TGCGCCAGCAGCTTGTTCAGGGACACTGAAGCTTTCTTT. Translated: CASSLFRDTEAFF.